This is a list of T cell receptor beta chains from one sample in a study of blood T cell repertoires in COVID-19. Assay used: immunoSEQ multiplex PCR; TCRdb lists only in-frame clones, some missing. The table shows roughly 350,000 clones, with 75% to 90% occurring only once. The sample consisted of peripheral blood. Receptors were obtained from a woman aged 45 to 65 with COVID-19, enrolled during active disease. Both conserved end residues are part of each CDR3. D genes are given only for firm matches. Size tells how often a clone was seen (once, few, many) or the class of an expanded clone, and some rows leave it out.

clone_size,d_call,v_call,j_call,cdr3_aa,cdr3_nt
.,TRBD1,TRBV24-1,TRBJ2-5,CATSGGTGIRETQYF,TGTGCCACCAGTGGGGGGACAGGGATACGAGAGACCCAGTACTTC
.,.,TRBV25-1,TRBJ1-1,CASSAGVEAFF,TGTGCCAGCAGTGCGGGAGTTGAAGCTTTCTTT
.,TRBD2,TRBV18,TRBJ2-1,CASSTLGGDNEQFF,TGTGCCAGCTCAACTTTGGGGGGGGACAATGAGCAGTTCTTC
.,TRBD1,TRBV5-8,TRBJ1-2,CASSLPGGSYGYTF,TGTGCCAGCAGCTTGCCAGGGGGGAGCTATGGCTACACCTTC
.,.,TRBV6-1,TRBJ2-5,CASSESGGATQYF,TGTGCCAGCAGTGAAAGCGGCGGGGCGACCCAGTACTTC
.,.,TRBV12-3/TRBV12-4,TRBJ1-2,CASSLYSGYTF,TGTGCCAGCAGTTTATATTCCGGCTACACCTTC
.,TRBD1,TRBV29-1,TRBJ2-7,CSVELGDRSYEQYF,TGCAGCGTTGAATTAGGGGACAGATCCTACGAGCAGTACTTC
once,.,TRBV7-9,TRBJ1-6,CASSTLLGSPLHF,TGTGCCAGCAGCACACTACTGGGTTCACCCCTCCACTTT
.,TRBD1,TRBV19,TRBJ2-7,CASREQGIGEQYF,TGTGCCAGTAGAGAACAGGGGATAGGCGAGCAGTACTTC
.,TRBD1,TRBV10-2,TRBJ2-3,CASKLWDRLTDTQYF,TGCGCCAGCAAGTTATGGGACAGGTTAACAGATACGCAGTATTTT
once,TRBD2,TRBV3-1/TRBV3-2,TRBJ2-5,CARKSGRAYQETQYF,TGTGCCAGGAAAAGCGGGAGAGCCTACCAAGAGACCCAGTACTTC
.,TRBD2,TRBV7-2,TRBJ2-7,CASSAEGGFEQYF,TGTGCCAGCAGCGCAGAGGGAGGGTTCGAGCAGTACTTC
.,.,TRBV4-2,TRBJ2-5,CASSQEGAEQETQYF,TGTGCCAGCAGCCAAGAGGGGGCCGAACAAGAGACCCAGTACTTC
.,.,TRBV5-1,TRBJ2-1,CASSWSQVQQFF,TGCGCCAGCAGCTGGTCCCAGGTCCAGCAGTTCTTC
.,TRBD2,TRBV4-2,TRBJ2-7,CASSQPGTSGTEQYF,TGTGCCAGCAGCCAGCCCGGGACTAGCGGGACCGAGCAGTACTTC
.,TRBD1,TRBV19,TRBJ1-2,CASSSAGGYGYTF,TGTGCCAGTAGTTCCGCAGGGGGCTATGGCTACACCTTC
.,TRBD2,TRBV11-3,TRBJ2-2,CASSDSGPLVYANTGELFF,TGTGCCAGCAGCGATAGCGGGCCTCTCGTCTATGCGAACACCGGGGAGCTGTTTTTT
.,.,TRBV3-1/TRBV3-2,TRBJ2-3,CASSQDRITDTQYF,TGTGCCAGCAGCCAAGACAGAATCACAGATACGCAGTATTTT
.,TRBD2,TRBV5-1,TRBJ2-1,CASSLVPSGSPNEQFF,TGCGCCAGCAGCTTGGTTCCCAGCGGGAGTCCCAATGAGCAGTTCTTC
.,.,TRBV2,TRBJ2-7,CASIRDIGYEQYF,TGTGCCAGCATCAGGGACATCGGCTACGAGCAGTACTTC
.,TRBD2,TRBV5-4,TRBJ2-3,CASSPGLAGTDTQYF,TGTGCCAGCAGCCCGGGACTAGCCGGGACAGATACGCAGTATTTT
.,TRBD2,TRBV18,TRBJ2-3,CASSRLAGGSDTQYF,TGTGCCAGCTCACGTTTAGCGGGGGGCTCGGATACGCAGTATTTT